The text below deals with one T cell receptor beta chain. The antigen remains undetermined. Sorted subsets were amplified in replicate PCRs using approximately 0.2 ug DNA, 30,000 to 35,000 T cell genomes. TCRdb keeps only in-frame clones here, not all; method: immunoSEQ multiplex PCR. The sample yields 740,000 or so clones, 73% seen once. These data originate in a study of shared clonotypes between healthy human individuals. Regarding the study as a whole: Sequencing depth was a factor that was expected to affect clonotype sharing among donors. Generally, naive subsets (rather than memory subsets) showed larger estimated richness.

Participating donors were healthy, HIV-negative adults free of recent acute infections or vaccinations. Sequencing was carried out using memory CD4+ T cells sorted from blood. Indicated subset: CD45RA-negative fraction. The clonotype comes from a woman in her twenties or thirties in good health.

The CDR3 is CASTVRAAGEQYF. DNA of the CDR3: TGTGCCAGCACCGTAAGAGCGGCTGGGGAGCAGTACTTC. The chain couples TRBV11-1 to TRBJ2-7; D is perhaps TRBD2 (5 bases). The V gene lost 7 bases and the J gene lost 7 bases, with 17 bases spanning the gap. Germline loops: CDR1 SGHAT, CDR2 FQDESV (reference sequence). The CDR3 contains 13 residues.